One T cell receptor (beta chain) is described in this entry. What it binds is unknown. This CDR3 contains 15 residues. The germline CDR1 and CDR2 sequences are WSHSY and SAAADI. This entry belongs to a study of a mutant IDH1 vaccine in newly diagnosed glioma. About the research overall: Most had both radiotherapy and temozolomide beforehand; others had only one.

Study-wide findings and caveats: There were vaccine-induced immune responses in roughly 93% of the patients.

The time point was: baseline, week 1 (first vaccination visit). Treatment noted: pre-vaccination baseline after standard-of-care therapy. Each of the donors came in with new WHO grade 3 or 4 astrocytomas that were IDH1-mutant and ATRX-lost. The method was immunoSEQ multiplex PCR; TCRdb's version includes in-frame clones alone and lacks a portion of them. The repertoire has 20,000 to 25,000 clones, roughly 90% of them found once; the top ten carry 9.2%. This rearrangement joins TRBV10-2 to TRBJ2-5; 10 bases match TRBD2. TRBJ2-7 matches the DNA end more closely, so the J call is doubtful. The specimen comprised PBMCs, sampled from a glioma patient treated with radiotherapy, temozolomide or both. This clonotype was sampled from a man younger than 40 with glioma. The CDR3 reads CASSEGSSGGYEQYF. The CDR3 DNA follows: TGCGCCAGCAGTGAAGGGTCTAGCGGGGGCTACGAGCAGTACTTC.